The 10 T cell receptor beta chains given below trace back to one sample, sequenced in a study of early T cells in non-severe SARS-CoV-2 infection. TCRdb processed the 5' RACE reads anew with MiXCR; each CDR3 protein has one entry. The table shows just over 95,000 distinct CDR3 sequences, with approximately 11% occurring only once. The sample consisted of whole blood, taken at baseline. All receptors derive from an adult who was a healthcare worker with PCR-confirmed SARS-CoV-2 infection or an uninfected control (not recorded which).

V usage is TRBV9 and J usage is TRBJ2-3; possible D gene TRBD2, 7 bases. Per the germline V gene, CDR1 is SGDLS and CDR2 is YYNGEE. Trimming took off 1 base at V and 0 bases at J, with 21 bases between the two ends. This CDR3 is 19 amino acids long. In nucleotides, the CDR3 is TGTGCCAGCAGCGTAAGGAACCGTACGGGGGGCCTTAGCACAGATACGCAGTATTTT. It encodes CASSVRNRTGGLSTDTQYF.

This clonotype was observed at least ten times. V is TRBV4-3 and J is TRBJ1-2; tentative D call: TRBD1 (5 bases). The V end was cut by 4 bases, the J end by 8 bases, with 14 bases between. The CDR3 totals 13 residues. Per germline, CDR1 LGHNA and CDR2 YSLEER. CDR3 sequence (DNA): TGCGCCAGCAGCCCAAGACAGTCTTTAGGCTACACCTTC. Amino acid sequence: CASSPRQSLGYTF.

V gene TRBV7-3 combines with J gene TRBJ1-1; D might be TRBD1 (6 bases). V shed 5 bases and J shed 7 bases, with 14 bases lying between them. Germline V lookup: CDR1 SGHTA, CDR2 FQGTGA. The CDR3 runs 13 residues. The CDR3 sequence is CASSRGGVSEAFF. The CDR3 DNA sequence: TGTGCCAGCAGCCGCGGGGGCGTCAGTGAAGCTTTCTTT.

This sequence joins TRBV6-2 or TRBV6-3 and TRBJ2-3; 11 bases agree with TRBD2. Germline V CDR1 and CDR2: MNHEY, SVGEGT. Losses at the gene ends were 4 bases for V and 6 bases for J; bases not matched to a gene: 6. This CDR3 comprises 15 residues. The CDR3 protein is CASSFLAGGQDTQYF. CDR3 DNA sequence: TGTGCCAGCAGTTTTCTAGCGGGAGGCCAGGATACGCAGTATTTT.

This clonotype was observed many times. The J gene is TRBJ2-2, the V gene TRBV24-1; TRBD1 might be the D (5 bases). Germline CDR1 KGHDR, CDR2 SFDVKD. CDR3 size: 14 residues. V was cut by 9 bases and J by 5 bases, with 15 bases left in between. In DNA, the CDR3 is TGTGCCACCCTCGACAGCATGGGGACCGGGGAGCTGTTTTTT. Its protein product is CATLDSMGTGELFF.

This clonotype has just a few counts. The genes are TRBV7-3 and TRBJ2-3; 10 bases align to TRBD1. There are 15 residues in the CDR3. Germline V gene data show CDR1 as SGHTA and CDR2 as FQGTGA. V lost 5 bases to trimming and J lost 6 bases; unmatched junction nucleotides: 8. CDR3 sequence reads: CASSVGTGVADTQYF. The CDR3 bases are TGTGCCAGCAGCGTTGGGACAGGGGTGGCGGATACGCAGTATTTT.

This clonotype appeared a few times. This chain uses TRBV27 with TRBJ2-7; tentatively, D is TRBD1 (6 bases). The CDR3 is 14 residues long. In germline, CDR1 is MNHEY, CDR2 SMNVEV (reference sequence). Trimming took off 2 bases at V and 5 bases at J, with 13 bases between the two ends. The CDR3 DNA reads TGTGCCAGCAGTTTACAGGGGAATGCCCACGAGCAGTACTTC. It codes for CASSLQGNAHEQYF.

This clonotype has just a few counts. The chain joins TRBV5-1 to TRBJ2-7; the D call may be TRBD1 or TRBD2 (5 bases each). Trimming took 3 bases from V and 0 from J, leaving 7 bases between them. Per the germline V gene, CDR1 is SGHRS and CDR2 is YFSETQ. CDR3 length equals 13 residues. This chain's CDR3 is CASSSGSSYEQYF. CDR3 bases: TGCGCCAGCAGCTCAGGGAGCTCCTACGAGCAGTACTTC.

This clonotype has at least ten counts. The junction departs from the called germline gene at one end, perhaps through a read error. The gene calls are TRBV5-8 and TRBJ1-1; D is possibly TRBD1 (6 bases). Germline values: CDR1 SGHTS, CDR2 YDEGEE. There are 12 residues in the CDR3. CDR3 region: CASSLDRGGAFF. The CDR3 DNA reads TGTGCCAGCAGTTTGGACAGAGGCGGAGCTTTCTTT.

The chain joins TRBV20-1 to TRBJ1-1, with D maybe TRBD1 (5 bases). Trimming cost V 5 bases and J 0 bases, with 13 bases left between them. This CDR3 is built from 14 residues. CDR1 is DFQATT and CDR2 is SNEGSKA in the germline V gene (reference sequence). The CDR3 sequence is CSAAPGPLNTEAFF. DNA of the CDR3: TGCAGTGCTGCGCCGGGACCACTGAACACTGAAGCTTTCTTT.